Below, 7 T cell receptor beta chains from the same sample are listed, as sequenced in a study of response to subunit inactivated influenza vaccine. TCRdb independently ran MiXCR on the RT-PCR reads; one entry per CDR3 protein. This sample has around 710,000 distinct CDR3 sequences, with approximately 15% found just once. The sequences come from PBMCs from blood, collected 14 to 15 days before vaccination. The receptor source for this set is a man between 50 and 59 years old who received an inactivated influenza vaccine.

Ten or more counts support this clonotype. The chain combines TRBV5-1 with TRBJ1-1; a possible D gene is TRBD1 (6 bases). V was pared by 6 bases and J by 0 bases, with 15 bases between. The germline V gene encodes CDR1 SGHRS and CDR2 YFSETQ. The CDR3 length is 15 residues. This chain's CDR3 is CASNPGGGLNTEAFF. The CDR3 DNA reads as TGCGCCAGCAACCCGGGGGGCGGACTGAACACTGAAGCTTTCTTT. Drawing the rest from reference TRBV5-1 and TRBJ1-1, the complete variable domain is KAGVTQTPRYLIKTRGQQVTLSCSPISGHRSVSWYQQTPGQGLQFLFEYFSETQRNKGNFPGRFSGRQFSNSRSEMNVSTLELGDSALYLCASNPGGGLNTEAFFGQGTRLTVV.

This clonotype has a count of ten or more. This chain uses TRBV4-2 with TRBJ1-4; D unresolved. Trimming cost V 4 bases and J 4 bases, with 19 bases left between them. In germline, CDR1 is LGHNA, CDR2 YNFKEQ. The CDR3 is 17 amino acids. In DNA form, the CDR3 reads TGTGCCAGCAGCCCGCGAGCGTTCGGCAGCTATAATGAAAAACTGTTTTTT. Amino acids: CASSPRAFGSYNEKLFF.

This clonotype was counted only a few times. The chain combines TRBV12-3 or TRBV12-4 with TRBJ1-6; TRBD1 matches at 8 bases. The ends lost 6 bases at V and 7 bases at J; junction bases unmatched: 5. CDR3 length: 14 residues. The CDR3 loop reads CASRRTGNNSPLHF. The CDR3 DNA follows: TGTGCCAGCAGGCGGACAGGGAACAATTCACCCCTCCACTTT.

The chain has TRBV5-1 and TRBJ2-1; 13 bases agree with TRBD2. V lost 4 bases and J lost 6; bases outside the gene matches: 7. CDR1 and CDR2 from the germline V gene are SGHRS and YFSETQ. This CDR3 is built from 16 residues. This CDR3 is CASSKGTSGIINEQFF. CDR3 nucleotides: TGCGCCAGCAGCAAAGGGACTAGCGGGATCATCAATGAGCAGTTCTTC.

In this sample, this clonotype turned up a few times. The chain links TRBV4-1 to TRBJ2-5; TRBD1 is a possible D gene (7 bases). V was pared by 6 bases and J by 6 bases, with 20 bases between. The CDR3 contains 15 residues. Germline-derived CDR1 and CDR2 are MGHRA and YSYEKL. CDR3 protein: CASSEVRDSEKTQYF. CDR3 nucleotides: TGCGCCAGCAGTGAGGTGCGGGACAGCGAGAAGACCCAGTACTTC.

The CDR3 loop reads CSANRGPNEQFF. CDR3 DNA: TGCAGCGCCAACAGGGGGCCTAATGAGCAGTTCTTC. The V call is TRBV29-1, the J call TRBJ2-1, with 9 bases identical to TRBD1. The CDR3 extends over 12 amino acids. Germline V gene data show CDR1 as SQVTM and CDR2 as ANQGSEA. V gave up 7 bases and J gave up 7 bases; unmatched junction bases: 5.

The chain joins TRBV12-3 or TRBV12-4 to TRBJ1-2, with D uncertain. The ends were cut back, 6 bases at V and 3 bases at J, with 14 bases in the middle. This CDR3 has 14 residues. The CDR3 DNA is TGTGCCAGCAGGCCCGGCGGACTTGACTATGGCTACACCTTC. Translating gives CASRPGGLDYGYTF.